This T cell receptor (beta chain) appears in the sequencing data of a study of STAT5B mutations in CD4+ large granular lymphocyte leukemia. Controls came from buffy coats of healthy blood donors. Whole-study results and caveats: Without HLA matching, higher CD4+ than CD8+ T-LGLL clonality could reflect small sample size. CD4-sorted patient repertoires seemed more clonal than healthy CD4+ repertoires.

The assay was run at survey level. Profiled with immunoSEQ multiplex PCR; TCRdb holds only in-frame clones, not every one. Counted here are under 40,000 clones, approximately 81% occurring once; the ten biggest clones make up over 2.5%. Concerning this clone: What it binds is unknown.

Germline CDR1 reads SGHDN; CDR2 reads FVKESK. V was pared by 4 bases and J by 0 bases, with 17 bases of the junction left unmatched. The CDR3 sequence is 21 residues long. This clonotype was sampled from a human donor in good health. V and J are TRBV14 and TRBJ2-1; 11 bases are shared with TRBD2. What was sequenced was CD4+ T cells from blood buffy coats. CDR3 amino acids: CASSPFPGNRLAGSSYNEQFF. CDR3 DNA: TGTGCCAGCAGCCCCTTCCCAGGGAATAGACTAGCGGGAAGCTCCTACAATGAGCAGTTCTTC.